Following are 20 T cell receptor beta chains from one sample sequenced in a study of early T cells in non-severe SARS-CoV-2 infection (dated by TCRdb to about 2021). Library preparation used 5' RACE. This sample was sequenced with a NextSeq 500. TCRdb took the public reads, trimmed them with fastp at Q25, ran MiXCR for clone calling and kept in-frame beta chains. Duplicate CDR3 protein sequences are folded into a single record with the most common DNA and genes. A total of 85,000 to 90,000 distinct CDR3 sequences appear in this sample, approximately 15% of them only once. The ten biggest clones cover less than 0.6% of the sample. Source material: whole blood. These receptors were obtained from an adult who was a healthcare worker with PCR-confirmed SARS-CoV-2 infection or an uninfected control (not recorded which).

This clonotype was counted a few times. This CDR3 reads CASSHLRRGGEDTQYF. The CDR3 coding sequence is TGTGCCAGCAGCCATCTAAGGCGGGGGGGCGAAGATACGCAGTATTTT. The J gene is TRBJ2-3, the V gene TRBV3-1; 9 positions agree with TRBD2. Germline V gene sequence: CDR1 LGHDT, CDR2 YNNKEL (reference sequence). Germline trimming cut 3 bases from V and 5 bases from J; bases unmatched to any gene: 9. The CDR3 totals 16 residues.

The chain's CDR3 is CAAGPGPGKYEQYV. The CDR3, as DNA: TGTGCCGCAGGACCCGGACCAGGGAAGTACGAGCAGTACGTC. The V and J genes are TRBV6-5 and TRBJ2-7; perhaps TRBD1 as D (5 bases). Germline CDR1 and CDR2: MNHEY and SVGAGI. V was shortened by 11 bases and J by 4 bases, with 21 bases between the two germline ends. This CDR3 contains 14 residues.

V and J are TRBV5-6 and TRBJ2-3, with D perhaps assigned TRBD1 or TRBD2 (6 bases each). The CDR3 loop spans 13 amino acids. Trimming cost V 3 bases and J 5 bases, with 10 bases left between them. Germline V gene data show CDR1 as SGHDT and CDR2 as YYEEEE. Written as DNA, the CDR3 is TGTGCCAGCAGCTGGGGGGCGGTAGATACGCAGTATTTT. Translating it yields CASSWGAVDTQYF.

At least ten counts were recorded for this clonotype. The genes are TRBV12-3 or TRBV12-4 and TRBJ1-5, with D possibly being TRBD1 (5 bases). Trimming stripped 3 bases from V and 4 bases from J, with 16 bases between. CDR3 size: 16 residues. The CDR3 DNA reads as TGTGCCAGCAGTTTGTATGGGGCAGGGTCGAATCAGCCCCAGCATTTT. This codes for CASSLYGAGSNQPQHF.

Remarks on this clonotype: At one end the junction does not follow the germline gene, possibly because of a read error. V and J are TRBV4-1 and TRBJ1-2; a possible D gene is TRBD1 (6 bases). The V gene's germline CDR1 is MGHRA and CDR2 YSYEKL. This CDR3 spans 15 amino acids. This CDR3 is CASSQVTTGNYGFTF. The CDR3 bases are TGCGCCAGCAGCCAAGTAACGACAGGAAACTATGGCTTCACCTTC.

In its sample, this clonotype was seen a few times. The genes are TRBV29-1 and TRBJ1-1; D is unclear. The CDR3 totals 13 residues. Trimming pared 4 bases from V and 0 bases from J, leaving 9 bases between. Germline V gene data show CDR1 as SQVTM and CDR2 as ANQGSEA. This chain's CDR3 is CSVARRLNTEAFF. The DNA of the CDR3 is TGCAGCGTTGCCAGGAGATTGAACACTGAAGCTTTCTTT. The full variable domain, rest sourced from reference TRBV29-1 and TRBJ1-1, is SAVISQKPSRDICQRGTSLTIQCQVDSQVTMMFWYRQQPGQSLTLIATANQGSEATYESGFVIDKFPISRPNLTFSTLTVSNMSPEDSSIYLCSVARRLNTEAFFGQGTRLTVV.

This clonotype was picked up a small number of times. This rearrangement joins TRBV2 to TRBJ2-3; perhaps TRBD2 as D (6 bases). The length of the CDR3 is 16 residues. Trimming left V 3 bases short and J 4 bases short, with 17 bases between. Germline V gene lookup returns CDR1 SNHLY and CDR2 FYNNEI. CDR3 coding DNA: TGTGCCAGCAGTGAGGTGGGACTCGGATTCTCAGATACGCAGTATTTT. Translating gives CASSEVGLGFSDTQYF.

This clonotype was recorded many times. The CDR3 protein is CASSLEDTQYF. The CDR3 nucleotides are TGCGCCAGCAGCTTGGAAGATACGCAGTATTTT. This chain connects TRBV5-1 to TRBJ2-3; D unclear. Deletions cut 0 bases from V and 5 bases from J, with 1 base between. The CDR3 consists of 11 residues. CDR1 SGHRS and CDR2 YFSETQ come from the germline V gene.

This chain links TRBV5-1 with TRBJ1-1, with D perhaps matching TRBD1 (5 bases). CDR1 and CDR2 (germline): SGHRS, YFSETQ. Trimming stripped 4 bases from V and 1 base from J, with 17 bases between. The CDR3 sequence is 16 residues long. CDR3 coding DNA: TGCGCCAGCAGCGAGGACAAGGGGAATAAGAACACTGAAGCTTTCTTT. It codes for CASSEDKGNKNTEAFF.

CDR3 sequence (DNA): TGTGCCAGCAGCGGGACAAATAACTATGGCTACACCTTC. It encodes CASSGTNNYGYTF. This rearrangement joins TRBV7-6 to TRBJ1-2; the D gene is possibly TRBD1 (6 bases). V shed 5 bases and J shed 1 base, with 8 bases lying between them. This CDR3 spans 13 amino acids. Germline loops: CDR1 SGHVS, CDR2 FNYEAQ.

This clonotype was counted a few times. The chain employs TRBV9 and TRBJ2-3; no firm D call. Per the germline V gene, CDR1 is SGDLS and CDR2 is YYNGEE. The CDR3 length is 15 residues. V was cut by 0 bases and J by 1 base, with 9 bases left in between. The CDR3 reads CASSVVDGGTDTQYF. CDR3 coding DNA: TGTGCCAGCAGCGTAGTGGACGGTGGCACAGATACGCAGTATTTT.

With respect to this clonotype: The missing conserved phenylalanine or tryptophan at the end of this CDR3 makes a read error likely. The chain carries TRBV15 and TRBJ2-7; the D is unclear. Trimming took off 8 bases at V and 0 bases at J, with 14 bases between the two ends. The CDR3 has 14 residues. Per germline, CDR1 LNHNV and CDR2 YYDKDF (reference sequence). In DNA form, the CDR3 reads TGTGCCACCGGTCGGGTCGTCCCCTCCTACGAGCAGTACGCC. Its translation: CATGRVVPSYEQYA.

The CDR3 DNA reads TGTGCCAGCAGTCTCCCCCCCGGGACCTCCTACAATGAGCAGTTCTTC. This codes for CASSLPPGTSYNEQFF. The chain recombines TRBV3-1 with TRBJ2-1; D is tentatively TRBD1 or TRBD2 (5 bases each). This CDR3 has 16 residues. CDR1 is LGHDT, CDR2 YNNKEL, per germline (reference sequence). Trimming cost V 6 bases and J 0 bases, with 15 bases left between them.

This clonotype was seen many times. J is TRBJ2-5 and V is TRBV12-3 or TRBV12-4; D is possibly TRBD2 (5 bases). The V end was cut by 6 bases, the J end by 5 bases, with 7 bases between. The CDR3 sequence is 11 residues long. As DNA, the CDR3 is TGTGCCAGCAGACGAGGGGAGACCCAGTACTTC. Encoded protein: CASRRGETQYF.

This clonotype was seen more than once but under ten times. The chain has TRBV5-6 and TRBJ1-6, with 8 bases identical to TRBD1. J lost 6 bases, V lost 3 bases, and 8 bases had no gene match. Germline CDR1 reads SGHDT; CDR2 reads YYEEEE. CDR3 length equals 16 residues. The CDR3 coding sequence is TGTGCCAGCAGCTGGCTTGACAGGGGAATTAATTCACCCCTCCACTTT. Amino acids: CASSWLDRGINSPLHF.

The table lists this clonotype with many counts. The chain uses TRBV5-1 and TRBJ1-1; maybe TRBD1 (5 bases). V lost 5 bases to trimming and J lost 1 base, with 12 bases between them. Germline CDR1 and CDR2: SGHRS and YFSETQ. The CDR3 covers 14 residues. Here the CDR3 reads CASSFGTANTEAFF. As DNA, the CDR3 is TGCGCCAGCAGTTTTGGGACGGCGAACACTGAAGCTTTCTTT.

The chain has TRBV7-9 and TRBJ1-1; D is unresolved. CDR1 SEHNR and CDR2 FQNEAQ come from the germline V gene (reference sequence). This CDR3 has 12 residues. V lost 4 bases to trimming and J lost 7 bases, with 10 bases between them. The CDR3 loop reads CASSSTPDEAFF. The DNA for the CDR3 is TGTGCCAGCAGCTCAACCCCGGATGAAGCTTTCTTT.

In this sample, this clonotype turned up a few times. This sequence joins TRBV6-1 and TRBJ1-4; tentative D call: TRBD1 (6 bases). The ends were cut back, 7 bases at V and 0 bases at J, with 15 bases in the middle. The CDR3 is 16 residues long. CDR1 and CDR2 from the germline V gene are MNHNS and SASEGT. For the CDR3, the DNA is TGTGCCAGCAACAGACGGACAGCATCAACTAATGAAAAACTGTTTTTT. Its protein product is CASNRRTASTNEKLFF.

This clonotype occurred many times. The chain has TRBV24-1 and TRBJ1-1; weak D call: TRBD1 (5 bases). The CDR3 covers 12 residues. Trimming left V 4 bases short and J 12 bases short, with 14 bases between. CDR1 and CDR2 (germline): KGHDR, SFDVKD. This CDR3 is CATSEGTRGTFF. As DNA, the CDR3 is TGTGCCACCAGTGAGGGGACCCGCGGGACTTTCTTT.

This clonotype appeared many times. The gene calls are TRBV20-1 and TRBJ2-3; 9 nucleotides align to TRBD1. J was trimmed by 5 bases and V by 8 bases; bases with no gene match: 5. CDR3 size: 12 residues. CDR1 and CDR2 (germline): DFQATT, SNEGSKA (reference sequence). CDR3 nucleotides: TGCAGTCTTAGGACAGGGGAAGATACGCAGTATTTT. Translation: CSLRTGEDTQYF.